These 8 T cell receptor beta chains share one sample of origin, sequenced in a study of OX40 agonist ivuxolimab in advanced cancers. Using immunoSEQ multiplex PCR, the repertoire was profiled, and TCRdb retains in-frame clones only, with some absent. This table holds under 8,500 clones, around 75% found once. The sample in question was CD4+ or CD8+ T cells sorted from blood, obtained in a trial of the OX40 agonist ivuxolimab. These receptors were obtained from an adult with an advanced solid tumor such as melanoma, head and neck, liver or kidney cancer.

The V and J genes are TRBV27 and TRBJ1-2; TRBD1 might be the D (6 bases). Trimming removed 0 bases at V and 4 bases at J, with 9 bases between. CDR3 length: 14 amino acids. Germline CDR1 reads MNHEY; CDR2 reads SMNVEV (reference sequence). CDR3 sequence (DNA): TGTGCCAGCAGTTTATCAGGGGGGTCCTATGGCTACACCTTC. Its protein is CASSLSGGSYGYTF.

This clone occurred a few times. The chain recombines TRBV25-1 with TRBJ2-1; D is perhaps TRBD2 (5 bases). Germline loops: CDR1 MGHDK, CDR2 SYGVNS. Trimming removed 7 bases from V and 8 bases from J, with 9 bases in between. CDR3 length: 11 residues. CDR3 sequence: CASTVGDEQFF. DNA for the CDR3: TGTGCCAGCACCGTCGGGGATGAGCAGTTCTTC.

This CDR3 is CASSQEVDYGYTF. As DNA, the CDR3 is TGTGCCAGCAGCCAAGAGGTGGACTATGGCTACACCTTC. V is TRBV14 and J is TRBJ1-2; D gene unclear. V was clipped by 0 bases and J by 3 bases, with 5 bases between them. CDR3 size: 13 residues. The germline gives CDR1 SGHDN, CDR2 FVKESK. Supplemented by reference TRBV14 and TRBJ1-2, the full variable domain reads EAGVTQFPSHSVIEKGQTVTLRCDPISGHDNLYWYRRVMGKEIKFLLHFVKESKQDESGMPNNRFLAERTGGTYSTLKVQPAELEDSGVYFCASSQEVDYGYTFGSGTRLTVV.

The chain recombines TRBV7-9 with TRBJ1-6; D perhaps matches TRBD1 (5 bases). Germline lookup yields CDR1 SEHNR and CDR2 FQNEAQ (reference sequence). Trimming took 6 bases from V and 0 from J, leaving 12 bases between them. The CDR3 length is 16 residues. The CDR3 DNA sequence: TGTGCCAGCAGTCCAGGGACCCCCTCCTATAATTCACCCCTCCACTTT. Its translation: CASSPGTPSYNSPLHF.

The chain uses TRBV15 and TRBJ1-5; tentative D call: TRBD1 (6 bases). Germline CDR1 LNHNV, CDR2 YYDKDF (reference sequence). The CDR3 sequence is 15 residues long. V lost 3 bases and J lost 5, with 14 bases in between. CDR3: CATSRTGNGDQPQHF. CDR3 nucleotide sequence: TGTGCCACCAGCAGGACAGGTAATGGGGATCAGCCCCAGCATTTT.

The chain uses TRBV27 and TRBJ2-7; no clear D. With 3 bases removed from V and 2 bases from J, the gap between germline ends came to 11 bases. Germline V gene data show CDR1 as MNHEY and CDR2 as SMNVEV (reference sequence). CDR3 length equals 14 residues. CDR3 nucleotides: TGTGCCAGCAGTTTCGGTGACCCCCCCTACGAGCAGTACTTC. This gives the protein CASSFGDPPYEQYF.

Remarks on this clone: An end of the junction differs from the germline gene, which may be a read error. The same CDR3 also results from other DNA sequences found in this sample. The V call is TRBV27, the J call TRBJ1-2, with unresolved D. CDR3 length equals 15 residues. CDR1 and CDR2 from the germline V gene are MNHEY and SMNVEV (reference sequence). This CDR3 reads CASSQKARRNYGYTF. DNA of the CDR3: TGTGCCAGCAGTCAAAAGGCCCGGAGAAACTATGGTTACACCTTC.

The rearrangement joins TRBV29-1 to TRBJ1-4; D unresolved. The CDR3 extends over 13 amino acids. V lost 2 bases and J 8 bases, leaving 12 bases between the germline ends. From germline, CDR1 is SQVTM and CDR2 ANQGSEA. Here the CDR3 reads CSVESGSGEKLFF. Here the CDR3 DNA reads TGCAGCGTTGAATCTGGGTCGGGCGAAAAACTGTTTTTT.